These 21 T cell receptor beta chains share one sample of origin, sequenced in a study of blood T cell repertoires in COVID-19. The assay was immunoSEQ multiplex PCR, and TCRdb's table has in-frame clones only and misses some. The sample has 150,000 to 200,000 clones, about four fifths seen once. The material sequenced was peripheral blood. The receptors shown here come from a woman of 80 years or more with active or convalescent COVID-19.

This clone was seen just once. The rearrangement joins TRBV7-8 to TRBJ2-7, with 9 positions matching TRBD1. With 4 bases clipped from V and 1 base from J, the junction kept 11 bases outside the gene matches. Germline V CDR1 and CDR2: SGHVS, FQNEAQ. This CDR3 region has 17 residues. The CDR3 DNA sequence: TGTGCCAGCAGCTCCCCGGGACAGGGTGTCGGATCCTACGAGCAGTACTTC. Its protein is CASSSPGQGVGSYEQYF.

The chain employs TRBV7-2 and TRBJ2-5; TRBD1 aligns across 9 bases. The junction had 8 bases not matched to a gene; V was cut back by 1 base and J by 5 bases. CDR1 is SGHTA and CDR2 is FQGNSA in the germline V gene. CDR3 length: 16 amino acids. This CDR3 is CASSLDRDRAWETQYF. Written as DNA, the CDR3 is TGTGCCAGCAGCTTAGACCGGGACAGGGCGTGGGAGACCCAGTACTTC.

This rearrangement joins TRBV18 to TRBJ1-1; D not resolved. CDR1 is KGHSH, CDR2 LQKENI, per germline. The CDR3 runs to 15 residues. The V gene lost 3 bases and the J gene lost 11 bases, with 22 bases spanning the gap. The DNA of the CDR3 is TGTGCCAGCTCACCTTTCGCGGATAGTCGGAAGGAGGCTTTCTTT. It codes for CASSPFADSRKEAFF.

This chain joins TRBV5-4 and TRBJ2-3; 12 positions agree with TRBD2. The CDR3 totals 17 residues. The germline gives CDR1 SGHNT, CDR2 YYREEE (reference sequence). The trim removed 3 bases at V and 0 bases at J, leaving 5 bases unmatched. Here the CDR3 DNA reads TGTGCCAGCAGCTCTACTAGCGGGAGGCCGAGCACAGATACGCAGTATTTT. This codes for CASSSTSGRPSTDTQYF.

The chain employs TRBV7-6 and TRBJ2-2, with D hard to call. V dropped 0 bases and J dropped 0 bases, with 11 bases sitting between them. In germline, CDR1 is SGHVS, CDR2 FNYEAQ. The CDR3 sequence is 17 residues long. The CDR3: CASSLARRDTNTGELFF. Written as DNA, the CDR3 is TGTGCCAGCAGCTTAGCGCGGAGAGATACGAACACCGGGGAGCTGTTTTTT.

The chain recombines TRBV19 with TRBJ1-5; 8 nucleotides line up with TRBD1. Germline assignment: CDR1 LNHDA and CDR2 SQIVND (reference sequence). The CDR3 sequence is 17 residues long. V shed 7 bases, J shed 3 bases, and the junction held 14 bases outside the gene matches. The CDR3 protein is CASTGGAGSRVNQPQHF. In DNA, the CDR3 is TGTGCCAGTACAGGGGGCGCCGGGAGTAGGGTCAATCAGCCCCAGCATTTT.

The sample holds a few counts of this clone. This chain joins TRBV11-2 and TRBJ1-2; 7 bases match TRBD1. The V and J ends lost 1 base and 4 bases, in that order; junction bases with no gene match: 9. This CDR3 contains 16 residues. From germline, CDR1 is SGHAT and CDR2 FQNNGV. CDR3 sequence reads: CASSLAGQAPAYGYTF. CDR3 DNA sequence: TGTGCCAGCAGCTTAGCAGGACAGGCTCCCGCCTATGGCTACACCTTC. The full variable domain, rest sourced from reference TRBV11-2 and TRBJ1-2, is EAGVAQSPRYKIIEKRQSVAFWCNPISGHATLYWYQQILGQGPKLLIQFQNNGVVDDSQLPKDRFSAERLKGVDSTLKIQPAKLEDSAVYLCASSLAGQAPAYGYTFGSGTRLTVV.

CDR3 sequence (DNA): TGTGCCAGCAGAACCGGGACAGGTCCCTACGAGCAGTACTTC. This sequence encodes CASRTGTGPYEQYF. The chain carries TRBV6-5 and TRBJ2-7; 8 nucleotides agree with TRBD1. Germline loops: CDR1 MNHEY, CDR2 SVGAGI. The CDR3 totals 14 residues. Trimming removed 6 bases from V and 2 bases from J; junction bases left unmatched: 6.

The V and J genes are TRBV5-4 and TRBJ1-2; a possible D gene is TRBD1 (5 bases). This CDR3 has 17 residues. Germline loops: CDR1 SGHNT, CDR2 YYREEE (reference sequence). V lost 5 bases to trimming and J lost 0 bases, with 20 bases between them. The CDR3 region is CASRPGLRGIANYGYTF. The CDR3 nucleotides are TGTGCCAGCAGACCGGGACTCCGAGGTATCGCTAACTATGGCTACACCTTC.

In DNA, the CDR3 is TGTGCCAGCAGCCAAGCGGGTCTAGCCAAAAACATTCAGTACTTC. Amino acid sequence: CASSQAGLAKNIQYF. The chain carries TRBV3-1 (or the pseudogene TRBV3-2) and TRBJ2-4; D unclear. The V end was cut by 1 base, the J end by 0 bases, with 7 bases between. The CDR3 loop spans 15 amino acids. Germline-derived CDR1 and CDR2 are LGHDT and YNNKEL (reference sequence).

V and J are TRBV6-6 and TRBJ1-3, with 7 nucleotides matching TRBD1. The germline gives CDR1 MNHNY, CDR2 SVGAGI (reference sequence). The junction had 13 bases not matched to a gene; V was cut back by 2 bases and J by 9 bases. The CDR3 totals 16 residues. The CDR3 bases are TGTGCCAGCAGTTACACCACAGGGGCCTCTAGGAGCACCATATATTTT. This codes for CASSYTTGASRSTIYF.

The chain links TRBV6-5 to TRBJ1-5, with D perhaps matching TRBD1 (6 bases). The V gene lost 6 bases and the J gene lost 5 bases, with 11 bases spanning the gap. The CDR3 runs 13 residues. CDR1 and CDR2 from the germline V gene are MNHEY and SVGAGI. The CDR3 nucleotides are TGTGCCAGCAGATGGGAGGGGGATCAGCCCCAGCATTTT. Its translation is CASRWEGDQPQHF.

V gene TRBV5-6 combines with J gene TRBJ2-3; D perhaps matches TRBD2 (6 bases). V lost 4 bases, J lost 1 base, and 10 bases lay in between. The CDR3 is made up of 14 amino acids. Germline V gene data show CDR1 as SGHDT and CDR2 as YYEEEE. The CDR3 reads CASSLLARTDTQYF. As DNA, the CDR3 is TGTGCCAGCAGCCTCCTAGCGCGCACAGATACGCAGTATTTT.

This sequence joins TRBV4-1 and TRBJ1-2; TRBD1 agrees at 7 bases. With 2 bases clipped from V and 1 base from J, the junction kept 16 bases outside the gene matches. The germline gives CDR1 MGHRA, CDR2 YSYEKL. The CDR3 extends over 19 amino acids. As DNA, the CDR3 is TGCGCCAGCAGCCAACCGGGACAGCACATCAAACAAGTTAACTATGGCTACACCTTC. Protein sequence: CASSQPGQHIKQVNYGYTF.

For the CDR3, the DNA is TGTGCCAGCAGCTTCCCTCCCGGGACAGGGTCGACCGGGGAGCTGTTTTTT. Translated, it gives CASSFPPGTGSTGELFF. This chain links TRBV7-9 with TRBJ2-2; 9 bases line up with TRBD1. The CDR3 sequence is 17 residues long. The V segment lost 3 bases and the J segment 5 bases; nucleotides outside the gene matches: 10. Germline assignment: CDR1 SEHNR and CDR2 FQNEAQ (reference sequence).

The chain is built from TRBV6-2 or TRBV6-3 and TRBJ1-5; D remains ambiguous. The germline V gene has CDR1 MNHEY and CDR2 SVGEGT. The CDR3 extends over 13 amino acids. Trimming shortened V by 3 bases and J by 5 bases, and 8 bases separated the two germline ends. CDR3 in amino acids: CASSYNTYQPQHF. The CDR3 DNA sequence: TGTGCCAGCAGTTATAACACATATCAGCCCCAGCATTTT.

The chain combines TRBV6-5 with TRBJ1-1; D not certain. CDR1 is MNHEY and CDR2 is SVGAGI in the germline V gene. V lost 7 bases to trimming and J lost 3 bases, with 6 bases between them. The CDR3 covers 11 residues. CDR3 region: CASTSDTEAFF. The CDR3 nucleotides read TGTGCCAGCACCTCGGACACTGAAGCTTTCTTT.

The V and J genes are TRBV19 and TRBJ1-1; the D is unclear. In germline, CDR1 is LNHDA, CDR2 SQIVND (reference sequence). V lost 5 bases to trimming and J lost 5 bases, with 12 bases between them. The CDR3 is 13 residues long. CDR3 nucleotide sequence: TGTGCCAGTAGTCCCACCAGGTGGACTGAAGCTTTCTTT. Protein sequence: CASSPTRWTEAFF.

V is TRBV5-1 and J is TRBJ2-2, with TRBD1 identical over 8 bases. This CDR3 is 16 amino acids long. Unmatched junction bases numbered 7, after V lost 2 bases and J lost 4 bases. Germline-derived CDR1 and CDR2 are SGHRS and YFSETQ. CDR3 residues: CASSLPPGTGTGELFF. The CDR3 DNA is TGCGCCAGCAGCTTACCCCCCGGGACAGGCACCGGGGAGCTGTTTTTT.

This clone was seen a few times. The chain carries TRBV7-2 and TRBJ1-6, with 8 bases lining up with TRBD1. The CDR3 covers 15 residues. V was pared by 5 bases and J by 10 bases, with 10 bases of the junction left unmatched. Germline V lookup: CDR1 SGHTA, CDR2 FQGNSA. The CDR3 loop is CASSPRQGSASPLHF. CDR3 sequence (DNA): TGTGCCAGCAGCCCACGACAGGGGTCTGCCTCACCCCTCCACTTT.

This rearrangement joins TRBV6-1 to TRBJ1-1; perhaps TRBD1 as D (6 bases). The CDR3 is 14 residues long. V was shortened by 2 bases and J by 4 bases, with 11 bases between the two germline ends. Germline assignment: CDR1 MNHNS and CDR2 SASEGT. This CDR3 is CASSESGAFTEAFF. The CDR3, as DNA: TGTGCCAGCAGTGAATCAGGGGCCTTCACTGAAGCTTTCTTT.